A selection of T cell receptor beta chains follows, all from one sample in a study of cytomegalovirus exposure and HLA in healthy donors. The repertoire was sequenced with immunoSEQ multiplex PCR; TCRdb's copy has only in-frame clones and lacks some. Here the sample spans some 83,000 clones, 90% to 95% being singletons. The sequencing input was PBMCs. Receptors were obtained from a woman between 18 and 29 years old in good health and CMV-seronegative. Both conserved end residues are part of each CDR3. D genes are given only for firm matches. Clone size is given for some rows only: seen once, a few or many times, or a class if the clone is expanded.

d_gene | j_gene | abundance | v_gene | CDR3nt | CDR3aa
NA | TRBJ1-3 | NA | TRBV4-2 | TGTGCCAGCAGCCAAATAGACGGGTCTGGAAACACCATATATTTT | CASSQIDGSGNTIYF
NA | TRBJ2-3 | once | TRBV7-2 | TGTGCCAGCAGCTTAATACGGAGCACAGATACGCAGTATTTT | CASSLIRSTDTQYF
TRBD2 | TRBJ2-7 | NA | TRBV11-2 | TGTGCCAGCAGCTTAGCCAGCGGGGCCTACGAGCAGTACTTC | CASSLASGAYEQYF
TRBD1 | TRBJ1-2 | once | TRBV7-9 | TGTGCCAGCATTGGGACAGGGTTTTACTATGGCTACACCTTC | CASIGTGFYYGYTF
NA | TRBJ1-6 | NA | TRBV2 | TGTGCCAGCAGTCTACCGGGACACGGTGCCTTCCGTTACAATTCACCCCTCCACTTT | CASSLPGHGAFRYNSPLHF
NA | TRBJ1-1 | NA | TRBV29-1 | TGCAGCGTGGCAAACACTGAAGCTTTCTTT | CSVANTEAFF
NA | TRBJ2-2 | NA | TRBV19 | TGTGCCAGTAGTATAGTCGGGACCGGGGAGCTGTTTTTT | CASSIVGTGELFF
NA | TRBJ1-1 | NA | TRBV21-1 | TGTGCCAGCAGCAATCTTTTCGAAGCTTTCTTT | CASSNLFEAFF
NA | TRBJ2-2 | NA | TRBV5-1 | TGCGCCAGCAGCTTGGGTGGGGCTGGTTTTTCTATCACCGGGGAGCTGTTTTTT | CASSLGGAGFSITGELFF
TRBD1 | TRBJ1-4 | NA | TRBV15 | TGTGCCACCAGCAGCGGGGACAGGGTGCCGGAAAAACTGTTTTTT | CATSSGDRVPEKLFF
TRBD1 | TRBJ1-3 | NA | TRBV6-1 | TGTGCCAGCAGTGCCCGGGACAGGGAACCTGGAAACACCATATATTTT | CASSARDREPGNTIYF
NA | TRBJ2-6 | NA | TRBV19 | TGTGCCAGTAGTAGAAGACTAGTAGACGGTGGGGCCAACGTCCTGACTTTC | CASSRRLVDGGANVLTF
NA | TRBJ1-1 | NA | TRBV5-6 | TGTGCCAGCAGCTGGGGGGGCACTGAAGCTTTCTTT | CASSWGGTEAFF
NA | TRBJ1-3 | NA | TRBV5-1 | TGCGCCAGCAGCTTGGGGGGCCCTGGAAACACCATATATTTT | CASSLGGPGNTIYF
TRBD1 | TRBJ1-4 | NA | TRBV29-1 | TGCAGCGTTGAATCAACAGGGGGCAATGAAAAACTGTTTTTT | CSVESTGGNEKLFF
TRBD1 | TRBJ1-5 | once | TRBV4-1 | TGCGCCAGCAGCCAAGGCGGACAGGGCGAACAGCCCCAGCATTTT | CASSQGGQGEQPQHF
NA | TRBJ1-4 | NA | TRBV4-1 | TGCGCCAGCAGCCAGCAACGGTCTGCAACTAATGAAAAACTGTTTTTT | CASSQQRSATNEKLFF
TRBD2 | TRBJ2-7 | NA | TRBV28 | TGTGCCAGCAGTCGCCTTAGCGGGAGTGCCTCCTACGAGCAGTACTTC | CASSRLSGSASYEQYF
NA | TRBJ2-1 | NA | TRBV7-6 | TGTGCCAGCAGCTTAGTCCCAGGTGCGTACAATGAGCAGTTCTTC | CASSLVPGAYNEQFF
NA | TRBJ1-6 | NA | TRBV7-9 | TGTGCCAGCAGCCGAGGTTTCGGACCCCTCCACTTT | CASSRGFGPLHF
TRBD1 | TRBJ2-5 | NA | TRBV6-1 | TGTGCCAGCAGATGGACAGGGCAAGAGACCCAGTACTTC | CASRWTGQETQYF
TRBD2 | TRBJ2-2 | NA | TRBV6-4 | TGTGCCAGCAGTGACTCACCGGGGGGAAGCGACACCGGGGAGCTGTTTTTT | CASSDSPGGSDTGELFF
TRBD1 | TRBJ1-1 | NA | TRBV19 | TGTGCCAGTAAAGGGGACAGGGCAATCCGGATGAACACTGAAGCTTTCTTT | CASKGDRAIRMNTEAFF
TRBD1 | TRBJ1-6 | NA | TRBV9 | TGTGCCAGCAGCCCGGGACAGGTGTCCTCACCCCTCCACTTT | CASSPGQVSSPLHF
TRBD1 | TRBJ1-3 | NA | TRBV2 | TGTGCCAGCAGCAAAGGACAGGGTAGCCTGACCTCTGGAAACACCATATATTTT | CASSKGQGSLTSGNTIYF
TRBD1 | TRBJ1-1 | NA | TRBV4-1 | TGCGCCAGCAGCCAAGATGGGGGGACAGGGGCCACTGAAGCTTTCTTT | CASSQDGGTGATEAFF
NA | TRBJ2-3 | NA | TRBV27 | TGTGCCAGCAGTTTCAGCGACAGTCGTTCAGATACGCAGTATTTT | CASSFSDSRSDTQYF
NA | TRBJ2-1 | NA | TRBV7-9 | TGTGCCAGCAGCTCCGGCGGCAATGAGCAGTTCTTC | CASSSGGNEQFF
NA | TRBJ1-6 | NA | TRBV28 | TGTGCCAGCAGTTTTCGGGTTGAGAATTCACCCCTCCACTTT | CASSFRVENSPLHF
NA | TRBJ1-1 | NA | TRBV11-2 | TGTGCCAGCAGCCCGCATCCCAGGGGTTGGGCCCAATACACTGAAGCTTTCTTT | CASSPHPRGWAQYTEAFF
NA | TRBJ2-2 | NA | TRBV9 | TGTGCCAGCAGCCTTAACACCGGGGAGCTGTTTTTT | CASSLNTGELFF
NA | TRBJ1-1 | NA | TRBV4-3 | TGCGCCAGCAGCCACCAGGGATCTGAAGCTTTCTTT | CASSHQGSEAFF
NA | TRBJ1-4 | NA | TRBV7-6 | TGTGCCAGCAGCTTAATGCAGGGAACTAATGAAAAACTGTTTTTT | CASSLMQGTNEKLFF
NA | TRBJ1-5 | NA | TRBV2 | TGTGCCAGCAGTTCCAGTAATAGCAATCAGCCCCAGCATTTT | CASSSSNSNQPQHF
TRBD1 | TRBJ2-1 | NA | TRBV5-4 | TGTGCCAGCAGCTTGGGACAGGGGAATCGATACAATGAGCAGTTCTTC | CASSLGQGNRYNEQFF
TRBD2 | TRBJ2-7 | once | TRBV27 | TGTGCCAGCAGTCTCGGGACTAGCGGGGTAGGGTACGAGCAGTACTTC | CASSLGTSGVGYEQYF
NA | TRBJ1-1 | NA | TRBV10-3 | TGTGCCACCCGAGGTGAGGTGAACACTGAAGCTTTCTTT | CATRGEVNTEAFF
TRBD1 | TRBJ2-7 | NA | TRBV7-3 | TGTGCCAGCAGCCTAGCTGGGGGACAGGGAAGTAGGTACGAGCAGTACTTC | CASSLAGGQGSRYEQYF
NA | TRBJ1-5 | NA | TRBV7-6 | TGTGCCAGCAGCTTAGATGGGGGGACCCAGCATTTT | CASSLDGGTQHF
TRBD2 | TRBJ2-2 | NA | TRBV4-1 | TGCGCCAGCAGCCAAGATCTTGGTAGCGGGAGCCTCCGAGGCACCGGGGAGCTGTTTTTT | CASSQDLGSGSLRGTGELFF
TRBD2 | TRBJ2-7 | NA | TRBV27 | TGTGCCAGCAGTTTGCGTCGGACTAGCGGGAACTACGAGCAGTACTTC | CASSLRRTSGNYEQYF
NA | TRBJ1-2 | NA | TRBV10-2 | TGCGCCAGCAGTGAGTCGGACGCCCGCCGGAGGGCTAACTATGGCTACACCTTC | CASSESDARRRANYGYTF
TRBD2 | TRBJ2-5 | NA | TRBV5-1 | TGCGCCAGCAGCTGGCGGACTAGTTTAGGAGAGACCCAGTACTTC | CASSWRTSLGETQYF
NA | TRBJ2-7 | NA | TRBV5-6 | TGTGCCAGCAGCTGGACAGACCCTCGCTACGAGCAGTACTTC | CASSWTDPRYEQYF
NA | TRBJ1-3 | NA | TRBV30 | TGTGCCTGGACTCCCGGCTCTGGAAACACCATATATTTT | CAWTPGSGNTIYF